This T cell receptor beta chain was sequenced for a study of blood T cells in healthy people across ages. Together with a sample-barcoded 5' primer, a J-beta primer mix was included in a second PCR lasting roughly 6 to 12 cycles. TCRdb reprocessed the 5' RACE reads via MiXCR and lists one record per CDR3 protein. The repertoire holds some 760,000 distinct CDR3 sequences, with 25% as singletons. Isolation per sample recovered at least 6.5 million PBMCs. Losses at the gene ends were 4 bases for V and 3 bases for J; bases not matched to a gene: 6. CDR3 length: 15 amino acids. The germline gives CDR1 SGDLS, CDR2 YYNGEE. These data were also reused for a study on T cells of mothers and their children. From that second work: Several million TCR beta reads per child versus over 9.5 million per mother.

The chain combines TRBV9 with TRBJ2-5, with 10 bases identical to TRBD2. The sequenced material came from blood. The TCR sequence derives from a boy younger than 18 in good health. DNA for the CDR3: TGTGCCAGCAGCCTCAGTGGGACTAGCGAAGAGACCCAGTACTTC. Translated: CASSLSGTSEETQYF.